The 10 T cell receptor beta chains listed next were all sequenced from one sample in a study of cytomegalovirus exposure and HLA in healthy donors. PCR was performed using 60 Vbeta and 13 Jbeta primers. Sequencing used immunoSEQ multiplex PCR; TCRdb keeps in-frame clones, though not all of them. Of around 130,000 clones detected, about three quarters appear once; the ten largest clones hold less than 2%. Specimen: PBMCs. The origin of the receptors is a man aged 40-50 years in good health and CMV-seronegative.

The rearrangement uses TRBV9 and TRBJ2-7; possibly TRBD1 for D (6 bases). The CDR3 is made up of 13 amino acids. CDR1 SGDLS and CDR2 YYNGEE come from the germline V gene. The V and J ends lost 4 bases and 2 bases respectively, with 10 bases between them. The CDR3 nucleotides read TGTGCCAGCAGCATTCGGGACACCTACGAGCAGTACTTC. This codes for CASSIRDTYEQYF.

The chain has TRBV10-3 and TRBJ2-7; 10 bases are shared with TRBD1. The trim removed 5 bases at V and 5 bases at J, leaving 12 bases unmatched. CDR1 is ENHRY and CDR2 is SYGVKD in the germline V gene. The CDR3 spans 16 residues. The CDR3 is CAISSRGNGQGDEQYF. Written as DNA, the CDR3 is TGTGCCATCAGTTCAAGAGGGAACGGACAGGGGGACGAGCAGTACTTC.

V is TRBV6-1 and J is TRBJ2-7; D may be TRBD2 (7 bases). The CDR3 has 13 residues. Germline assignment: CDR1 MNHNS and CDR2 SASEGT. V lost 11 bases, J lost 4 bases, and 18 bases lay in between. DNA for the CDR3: TGTGCCGGGTGGGGGGAGGGGGATTACGAGCAGTACTTC. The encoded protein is CAGWGEGDYEQYF.

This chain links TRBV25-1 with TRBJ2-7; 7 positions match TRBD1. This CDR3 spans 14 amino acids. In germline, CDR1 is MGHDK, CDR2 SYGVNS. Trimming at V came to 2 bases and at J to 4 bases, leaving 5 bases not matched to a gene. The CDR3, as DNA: TGTGCCAGCAGTGAAACAGGGGTGTTATACGAGCAGTACTTC. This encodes CASSETGVLYEQYF.

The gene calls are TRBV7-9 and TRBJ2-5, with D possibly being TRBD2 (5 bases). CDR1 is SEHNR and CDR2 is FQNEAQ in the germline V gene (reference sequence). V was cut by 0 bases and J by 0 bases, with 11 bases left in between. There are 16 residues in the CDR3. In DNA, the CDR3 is TGTGCCAGCAGCTTAGCGTTAGCGATCGACCAAGAGACCCAGTACTTC. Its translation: CASSLALAIDQETQYF.

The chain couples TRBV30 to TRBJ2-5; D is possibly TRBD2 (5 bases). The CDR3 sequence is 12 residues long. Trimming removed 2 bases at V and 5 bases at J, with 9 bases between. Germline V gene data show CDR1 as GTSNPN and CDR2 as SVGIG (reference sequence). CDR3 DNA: TGTGCCTGGAGTTATTTAGCGGAGACCCAGTACTTC. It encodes CAWSYLAETQYF.

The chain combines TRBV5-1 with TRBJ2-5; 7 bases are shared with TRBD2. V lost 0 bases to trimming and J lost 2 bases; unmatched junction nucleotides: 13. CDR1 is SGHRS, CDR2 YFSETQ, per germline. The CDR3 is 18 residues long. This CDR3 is CASSLEALGGGGQETQYF. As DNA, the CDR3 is TGCGCCAGCAGCTTGGAGGCCTTGGGTGGGGGGGGTCAAGAGACCCAGTACTTC.

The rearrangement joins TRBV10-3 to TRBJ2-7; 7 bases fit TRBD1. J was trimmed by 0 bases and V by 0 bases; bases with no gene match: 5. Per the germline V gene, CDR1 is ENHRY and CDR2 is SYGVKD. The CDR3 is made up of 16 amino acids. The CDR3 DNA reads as TGTGCCATCAGTGAGTCGAAGACAGGGAGCTCCTACGAGCAGTACTTC. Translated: CAISESKTGSSYEQYF.

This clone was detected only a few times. Here the CDR3 reads CSAPQGVSQFF. In DNA, the CDR3 is TGCAGTGCTCCCCAGGGGGTCTCTCAGTTCTTC. This rearrangement joins TRBV20-1 to TRBJ2-1, with 7 bases lining up with TRBD1. CDR1 and CDR2 from the germline V gene are DFQATT and SNEGSKA (reference sequence). Losses at the gene ends were 5 bases for V and 13 bases for J; bases not matched to a gene: 8. The CDR3 totals 11 residues.

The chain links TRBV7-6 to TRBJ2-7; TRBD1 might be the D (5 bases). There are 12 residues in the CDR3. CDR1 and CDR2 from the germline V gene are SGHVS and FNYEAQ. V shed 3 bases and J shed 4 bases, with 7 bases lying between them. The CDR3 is CASSLDTYEQYF. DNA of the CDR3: TGTGCCAGCAGCTTGGACACGTACGAGCAGTACTTC. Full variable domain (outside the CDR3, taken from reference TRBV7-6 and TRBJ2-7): GAGVSQSPRYKVTKRGQDVALRCDPISGHVSLYWYRQALGQGPEFLTYFNYEAQQDKSGLPNDRFSAERPEGSISTLTIQRTEQRDSAMYRCASSLDTYEQYFGPGTRLTVT.